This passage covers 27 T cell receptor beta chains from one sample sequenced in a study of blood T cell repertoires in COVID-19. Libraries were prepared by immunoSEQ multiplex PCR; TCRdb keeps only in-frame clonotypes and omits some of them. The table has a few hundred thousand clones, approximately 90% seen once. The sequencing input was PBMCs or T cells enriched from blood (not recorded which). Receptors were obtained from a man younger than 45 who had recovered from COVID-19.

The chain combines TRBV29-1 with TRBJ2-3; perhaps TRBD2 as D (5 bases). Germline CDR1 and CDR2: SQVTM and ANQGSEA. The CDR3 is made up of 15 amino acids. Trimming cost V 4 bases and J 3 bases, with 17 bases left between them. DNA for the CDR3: TGCAGCGTTGCGGGTCTGGGAGCCGTAACAGATACGCAGTATTTT. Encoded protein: CSVAGLGAVTDTQYF.

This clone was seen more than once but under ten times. The CDR3 DNA sequence: TGTGCCAGCAGCCGGAGGGAGCAGTACTTC. This translates into CASSRREQYF. The genes are TRBV3-1 (or the pseudogene TRBV3-2) and TRBJ2-7; D perhaps matches TRBD2 (5 bases). This CDR3 is built from 10 residues. The germline gives CDR1 LGHDT, CDR2 YNNKEL (reference sequence). V was pared by 4 bases and J by 7 bases, with 5 bases between.

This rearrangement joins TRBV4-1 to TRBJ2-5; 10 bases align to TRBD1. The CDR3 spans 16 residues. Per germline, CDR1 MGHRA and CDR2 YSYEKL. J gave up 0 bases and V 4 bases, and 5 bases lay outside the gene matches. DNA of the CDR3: TGCGCCAGCAGCCCGGGACAGGGGAATTACCAAGAGACCCAGTACTTC. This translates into CASSPGQGNYQETQYF.

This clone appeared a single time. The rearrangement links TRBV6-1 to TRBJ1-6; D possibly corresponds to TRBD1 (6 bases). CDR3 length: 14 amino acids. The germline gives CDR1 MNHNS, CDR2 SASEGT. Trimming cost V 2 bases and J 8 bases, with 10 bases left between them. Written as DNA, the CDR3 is TGTGCCAGCAGTGAAAGGGGGAGTTATTCACCCCTCCACTTT. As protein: CASSERGSYSPLHF.

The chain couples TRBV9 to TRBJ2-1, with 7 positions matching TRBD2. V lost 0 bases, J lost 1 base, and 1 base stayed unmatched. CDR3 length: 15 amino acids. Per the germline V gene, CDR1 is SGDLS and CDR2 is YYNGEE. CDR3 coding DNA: TGTGCCAGCAGCGTAGGCGGGGGTTCCTACAATGAGCAGTTCTTC. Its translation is CASSVGGGSYNEQFF.

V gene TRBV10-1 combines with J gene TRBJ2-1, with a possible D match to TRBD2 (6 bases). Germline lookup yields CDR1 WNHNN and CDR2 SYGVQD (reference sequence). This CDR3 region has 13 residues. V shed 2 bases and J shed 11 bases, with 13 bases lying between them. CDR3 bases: TGCGCCAGCAGTGAGAGTGGGAGGACCCAGCAGTTCTTC. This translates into CASSESGRTQQFF.

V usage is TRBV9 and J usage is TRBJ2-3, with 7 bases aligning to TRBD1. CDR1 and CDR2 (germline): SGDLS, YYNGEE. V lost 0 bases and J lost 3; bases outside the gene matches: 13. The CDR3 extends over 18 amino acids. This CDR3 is CASSVAPGQVPSTDTQYF. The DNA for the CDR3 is TGTGCCAGCAGCGTAGCTCCCGGACAGGTTCCAAGTACAGATACGCAGTATTTT.

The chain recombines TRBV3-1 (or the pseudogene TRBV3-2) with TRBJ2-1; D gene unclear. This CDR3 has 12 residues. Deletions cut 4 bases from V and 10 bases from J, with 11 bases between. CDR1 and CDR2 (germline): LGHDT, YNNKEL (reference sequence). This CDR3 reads CASSRLLTEQFF. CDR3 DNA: TGTGCCAGCAGCCGTCTGCTGACAGAGCAGTTCTTC.

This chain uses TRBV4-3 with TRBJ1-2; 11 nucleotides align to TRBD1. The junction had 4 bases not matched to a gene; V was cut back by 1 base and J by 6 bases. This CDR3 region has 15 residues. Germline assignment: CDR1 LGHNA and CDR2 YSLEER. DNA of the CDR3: TGCGCCAGCAGCCAAGGATGGGGACAGGGGGATGGCTACACCTTC. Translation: CASSQGWGQGDGYTF.

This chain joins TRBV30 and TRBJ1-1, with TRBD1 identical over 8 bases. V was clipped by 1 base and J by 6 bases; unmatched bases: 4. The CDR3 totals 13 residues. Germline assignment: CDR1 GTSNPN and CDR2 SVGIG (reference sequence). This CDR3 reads CAWSAGGESEAFF. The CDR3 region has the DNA TGTGCCTGGAGTGCAGGGGGCGAATCTGAAGCTTTCTTT.

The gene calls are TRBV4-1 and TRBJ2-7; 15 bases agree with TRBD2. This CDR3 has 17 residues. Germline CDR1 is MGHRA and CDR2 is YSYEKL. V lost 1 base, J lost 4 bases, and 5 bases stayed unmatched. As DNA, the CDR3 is TGCGCCAGCAGCCAAGGCGGACTAGCGGGGGGGTGGTACGAGCAGTACTTC. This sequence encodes CASSQGGLAGGWYEQYF.

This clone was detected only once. The CDR3 DNA reads as TGTGCCAGCAGCCAAGACTGGCAGGTTTCTATAGAGTACTTC. Amino acid sequence: CASSQDWQVSIEYF. This chain uses TRBV3-1 (or the pseudogene TRBV3-2) with TRBJ2-7, with D uncertain. V shed 0 bases and J shed 11 bases, with 17 bases lying between them. In germline, CDR1 is LGHDT, CDR2 YNNKEL (reference sequence). The CDR3 has 14 amino acids.

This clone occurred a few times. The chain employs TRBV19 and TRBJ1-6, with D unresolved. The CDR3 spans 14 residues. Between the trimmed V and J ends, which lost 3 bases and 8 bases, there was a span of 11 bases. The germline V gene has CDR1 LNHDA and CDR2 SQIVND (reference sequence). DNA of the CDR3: TGTGCCAGTAGTATGCGGGGAAACGATTCACCCCTCCACTTT. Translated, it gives CASSMRGNDSPLHF.

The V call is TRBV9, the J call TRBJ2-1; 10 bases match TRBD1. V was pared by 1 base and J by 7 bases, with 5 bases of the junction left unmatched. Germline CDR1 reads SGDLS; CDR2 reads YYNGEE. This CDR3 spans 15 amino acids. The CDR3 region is CASSVRTGGRNEQFF. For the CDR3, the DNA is TGTGCCAGCAGCGTAAGGACAGGGGGTAGGAATGAGCAGTTCTTC.

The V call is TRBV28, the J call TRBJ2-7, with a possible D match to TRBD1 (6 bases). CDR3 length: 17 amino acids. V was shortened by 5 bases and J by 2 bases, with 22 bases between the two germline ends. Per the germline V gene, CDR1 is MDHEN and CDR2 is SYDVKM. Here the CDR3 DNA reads TGTGCCAGCAGTCGCCCCCCGCCAGGGGCCATAACCTACGAGCAGTACTTC. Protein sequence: CASSRPPPGAITYEQYF.

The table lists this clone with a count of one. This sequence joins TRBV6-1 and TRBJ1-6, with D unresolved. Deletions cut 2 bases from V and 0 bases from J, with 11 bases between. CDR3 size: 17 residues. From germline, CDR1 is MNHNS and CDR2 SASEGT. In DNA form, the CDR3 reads TGTGCCAGCAGTGAATCCGGGGTCAGCTCCTATAATTCACCCCTCCACTTT. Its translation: CASSESGVSSYNSPLHF.

The CDR3 here is CATSREQGSYEQYF. CDR3 coding DNA: TGTGCCACCAGCAGAGAACAGGGATCCTACGAGCAGTACTTC. J is TRBJ2-7 and V is TRBV15; maybe TRBD1 (6 bases). The germline gives CDR1 LNHNV, CDR2 YYDKDF (reference sequence). V lost 0 bases and J 1 base, leaving 7 bases between the germline ends. The CDR3 extends over 14 amino acids. The variable domain in full, with the rest retrieved from reference TRBV15 and TRBJ2-7, is DAMVIQNPRYQVTQFGKPVTLSCSQTLNHNVMYWYQQKSSQAPKLLFHYYDKDFNNEADTPDNFQSRRPNTSFCFLDIRSPGLGDTAMYLCATSREQGSYEQYFGPGTRLTVT.

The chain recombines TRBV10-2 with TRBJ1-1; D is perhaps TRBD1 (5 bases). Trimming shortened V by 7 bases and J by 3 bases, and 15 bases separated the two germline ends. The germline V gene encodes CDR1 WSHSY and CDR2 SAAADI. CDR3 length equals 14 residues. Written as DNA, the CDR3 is TGCGCCAGCACCGAATTACGGGGGTACACTGAAGCTTTCTTT. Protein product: CASTELRGYTEAFF.

The DNA of the CDR3 is TGCGCCAGCAGCCCCGTCGGCGGGAGTAGTACAGATACGCAGTATTTT. This encodes CASSPVGGSSTDTQYF. This chain links TRBV5-1 with TRBJ2-3; 7 bases are shared with TRBD2. Trimming cost V 4 bases and J 3 bases; bases outside gene matches: 11. Germline V gene sequence: CDR1 SGHRS, CDR2 YFSETQ. The CDR3 runs 16 residues.

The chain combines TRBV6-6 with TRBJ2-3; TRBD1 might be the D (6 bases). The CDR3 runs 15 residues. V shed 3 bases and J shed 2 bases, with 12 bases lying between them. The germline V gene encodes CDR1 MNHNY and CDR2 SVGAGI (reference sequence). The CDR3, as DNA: TGTGCCAGCAGTTATGGACAGACGATCACAGATACGCAGTATTTT. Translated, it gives CASSYGQTITDTQYF.

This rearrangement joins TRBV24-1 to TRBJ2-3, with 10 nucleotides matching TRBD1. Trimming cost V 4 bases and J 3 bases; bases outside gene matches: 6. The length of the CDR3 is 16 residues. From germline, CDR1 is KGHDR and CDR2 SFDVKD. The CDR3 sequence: CATSDPGQGVTDTQYF. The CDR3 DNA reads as TGTGCCACCAGTGACCCAGGACAGGGGGTAACAGATACGCAGTATTTT.

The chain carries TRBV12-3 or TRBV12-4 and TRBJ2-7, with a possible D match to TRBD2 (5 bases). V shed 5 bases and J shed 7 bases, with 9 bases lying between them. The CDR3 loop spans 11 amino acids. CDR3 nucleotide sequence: TGTGCCAGCAGTCGAGGGTTGGAGCAGTACTTC. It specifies CASSRGLEQYF.

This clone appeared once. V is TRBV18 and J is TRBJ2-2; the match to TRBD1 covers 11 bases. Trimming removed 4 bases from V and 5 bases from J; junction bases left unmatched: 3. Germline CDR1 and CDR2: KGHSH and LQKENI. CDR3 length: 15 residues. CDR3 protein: CASSRTGGETGELFF. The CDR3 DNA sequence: TGTGCCAGCTCACGGACAGGGGGCGAGACCGGGGAGCTGTTTTTT.

CDR3 DNA sequence: TGTGCCAGCAAGAGCGGCTCCTACAATGAGCAGTTCTTC. Its translation: CASKSGSYNEQFF. This rearrangement joins TRBV6-5 to TRBJ2-1, with D tentatively TRBD2 (5 bases). Germline V CDR1 and CDR2: MNHEY, SVGAGI. V was trimmed by 7 bases and J by 0 bases, leaving 7 bases between them. The length of the CDR3 is 13 residues.

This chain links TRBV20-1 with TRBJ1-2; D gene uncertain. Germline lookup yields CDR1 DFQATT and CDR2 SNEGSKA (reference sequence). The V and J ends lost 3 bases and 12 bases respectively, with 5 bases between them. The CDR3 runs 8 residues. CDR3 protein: CSASFNTF. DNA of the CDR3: TGCAGTGCTAGTTTCAACACCTTC.

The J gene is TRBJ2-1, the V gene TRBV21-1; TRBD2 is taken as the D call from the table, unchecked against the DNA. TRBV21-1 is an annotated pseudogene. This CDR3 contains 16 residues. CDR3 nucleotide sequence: TGTGCCAGCAGCAAAGGGACTAGCGGGAGCGTAAATGAGCAGTTCTTC. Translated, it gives CASSKGTSGSVNEQFF.

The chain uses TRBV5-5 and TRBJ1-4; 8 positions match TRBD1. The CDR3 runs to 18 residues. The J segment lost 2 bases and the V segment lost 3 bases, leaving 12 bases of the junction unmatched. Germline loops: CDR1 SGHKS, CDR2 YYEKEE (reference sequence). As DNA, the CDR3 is TGTGCCAGCAGCTGGGACAGGAGCCCATCTTGGACTAATGAAAAACTGTTTTTT. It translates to CASSWDRSPSWTNEKLFF.